These 30 T cell receptor beta chains were sequenced from one sample in a study of blood T cell repertoires in COVID-19. Assay: immunoSEQ multiplex PCR; the TCRdb copy retains only in-frame clones and omits some. The sample lists 170,000 or so clones, about 87% occurring once. The specimen was peripheral blood. The receptors stem from a woman under 30 who had recovered from COVID-19.

The gene calls are TRBV7-3 and TRBJ2-2; D is ambiguous. Trimming took off 7 bases at V and 4 bases at J, with 13 bases between the two ends. This CDR3 comprises 14 residues. Germline V lookup: CDR1 SGHTA, CDR2 FQGTGA. The CDR3: CASTTKTGTGELFF. DNA of the CDR3: TGTGCCAGCACGACCAAAACGGGCACCGGGGAGCTGTTTTTT.

Points on this clone: Mismatch with germline at one junction end may stem from a read error. V and J are TRBV27 and TRBJ2-2; D unresolved. This CDR3 contains 14 residues. The germline gives CDR1 MNHEY, CDR2 SMNVEV (reference sequence). In nucleotides, the CDR3 is TGTACCAGCAGTTTAAACGGGAACACCGGGGAGCTGTTTTTT. Translated: CTSSLNGNTGELFF.

This chain connects TRBV9 to TRBJ2-2; D ambiguous. CDR3 size: 14 residues. Trimming cost V 0 bases and J 4 bases, with 7 bases left between them. Looked up from germline, CDR1 is SGDLS and CDR2 is YYNGEE. Written as DNA, the CDR3 is TGTGCCAGCAGCGTAGATCCATTCACCGGGGAGCTGTTTTTT. Its translation: CASSVDPFTGELFF.

The chain employs TRBV6-5 and TRBJ1-1, with no clear D. Germline V gene data show CDR1 as MNHEY and CDR2 as SVGAGI. V lost 3 bases, J lost 5 bases, and 13 bases lay in between. The CDR3 loop spans 14 amino acids. CDR3 sequence: CASSYRRVGTEAFF. The DNA for the CDR3 is TGTGCCAGCAGTTATAGGAGGGTAGGGACTGAAGCTTTCTTT.

This clone was observed once. This chain links TRBV19 with TRBJ1-1, with no clear D. The V end was cut by 4 bases, the J end by 0 bases, with 6 bases between. Germline CDR1 is LNHDA and CDR2 is SQIVND (reference sequence). CDR3 length: 13 residues. The DNA for the CDR3 is TGTGCCAGTAGTACCACAATGAACACTGAAGCTTTCTTT. Residues: CASSTTMNTEAFF.

The rearrangement joins TRBV9 to TRBJ1-2, with 7 bases identical to TRBD1. The CDR3 length is 15 residues. V trimming: 4 bases; J trimming: 8 bases; junction bases outside the gene matches: 14. Germline CDR1 SGDLS, CDR2 YYNGEE. As DNA, the CDR3 is TGTGCCAGCAGCCTACGACAGGGTGGGGCGGAAGGCTACACCTTC. Translation gives CASSLRQGGAEGYTF. The full variable domain, completed using reference TRBV9 and TRBJ1-2, is DSGVTQTPKHLITATGQRVTLRCSPRSGDLSVYWYQQSLDQGLQFLIQYYNGEERAKGNILERFSAQQFPDLHSELNLSSLELGDSALYFCASSLRQGGAEGYTFGSGTRLTVV.

The chain employs TRBV4-3 and TRBJ2-3; 9 positions agree with TRBD2. Germline V lookup: CDR1 LGHNA, CDR2 YSLEER. The junction had 11 bases not matched to a gene; V was cut back by 5 bases and J by 2 bases. CDR3 length: 17 residues. The DNA for the CDR3 is TGCGCCAGCAGCGACGACTTGAGACTAGCGGCCACAGATACGCAGTATTTT. The encoded protein is CASSDDLRLAATDTQYF.

The genes are TRBV21-1 and TRBJ1-4; the table's D call TRBD1 went unverified against the DNA. TRBV21-1 is noted as a pseudogene. The CDR3 is 14 amino acids. CDR3 loop: CASSLDRVREKLFF. CDR3 coding DNA: TGTGCCAGCAGCCTTGACAGGGTCCGGGAAAAACTGTTTTTT.

The chain joins TRBV5-4 to TRBJ1-2, with 8 bases that match TRBD1. Germline V lookup: CDR1 SGHNT, CDR2 YYREEE (reference sequence). With 4 bases clipped from V and 4 bases from J, the junction kept 12 bases outside the gene matches. This CDR3 is built from 16 residues. Written as DNA, the CDR3 is TGTGCCAGCAGCGCTACCGGACAGGGAATCATCTATGGCTACACCTTC. Protein product: CASSATGQGIIYGYTF.

This chain connects TRBV5-1 to TRBJ2-1; 10 nucleotides match TRBD2. The CDR3 runs 17 residues. Germline V CDR1 and CDR2: SGHRS, YFSETQ. V lost 0 bases, J lost 9 bases, and 12 bases stayed unmatched. CDR3 in DNA: TGCGCCAGCAGCTTGGCCCAGGCTAGCGGGAGTAGTACTGAGCAGTTCTTC. Translating it yields CASSLAQASGSSTEQFF.

The chain employs TRBV7-2 and TRBJ2-7, with D possibly TRBD2 on 6 matching bases. With 2 bases removed from V and 2 bases from J, the gap between germline ends came to 7 bases. This CDR3 has 13 residues. CDR1 and CDR2 (germline): SGHTA, FQGNSA. The CDR3 DNA reads TGTGCCAGCAGCTTACCGGGGGCCTACGAGCAGTACTTC. Its translation: CASSLPGAYEQYF. The whole variable domain, filled in from reference TRBV7-2 and TRBJ2-7, reads GAGVSQSPSNKVTEKGKDVELRCDPISGHTALYWYRQSLGQGLEFLIYFQGNSAPDKSGLPSDRFSAERTGGSVSTLTIQRTQQEDSAVYLCASSLPGAYEQYFGPGTRLTVT.

The chain is built from TRBV11-2 and TRBJ2-7; no definite D call. Looked up from germline, CDR1 is SGHAT and CDR2 is FQNNGV. The CDR3 loop spans 13 amino acids. Trimming cost V 1 base and J 3 bases, with 7 bases left between them. The CDR3 region is CASSLGRVYEQYV. The DNA for the CDR3 is TGTGCCAGCAGCTTAGGTCGAGTCTACGAGCAGTACGTC.

This sequence joins TRBV4-3 and TRBJ2-4, with 9 bases lining up with TRBD1. CDR1 LGHNA and CDR2 YSLEER come from the germline V gene. The CDR3 spans 15 residues. The junction had 3 bases not matched to a gene; V was cut back by 0 bases and J by 6 bases. The CDR3 here is CASSQDAGQGNIQYF. The CDR3 coding sequence is TGCGCCAGCAGCCAAGATGCGGGACAGGGAAACATTCAGTACTTC.

This clone was detected only a few times. J is TRBJ2-1 and V is TRBV3-1 (or the pseudogene TRBV3-2); 10 bases fit TRBD2. CDR3 length: 17 amino acids. The V gene end was trimmed by 3 bases and the J gene end by 3 bases; junction bases not matched to a gene: 8. The germline gives CDR1 LGHDT, CDR2 YNNKEL (reference sequence). CDR3 region: CASSQPLAGAIYNEQFF. The CDR3 DNA reads TGTGCCAGCAGCCAGCCCCTAGCGGGGGCCATCTACAATGAGCAGTTCTTC.

A single count supports this clone. The chain links TRBV6-5 to TRBJ1-5; the D gene is possibly TRBD1 (6 bases). V lost 6 bases and J lost 0, with 12 bases in between. This CDR3 has 15 amino acids. The germline CDR1 and CDR2 sequences are MNHEY and SVGAGI. The CDR3 loop reads CASRVTGFSNQPQHF. The CDR3 nucleotides read TGTGCCAGCAGAGTGACAGGTTTTAGCAATCAGCCCCAGCATTTT.

The chain couples TRBV6-5 to TRBJ1-1, with D tentatively TRBD1 (6 bases). Trimming cost V 5 bases and J 4 bases, with 14 bases left between them. This CDR3 is built from 14 residues. CDR1 is MNHEY and CDR2 is SVGAGI in the germline V gene. CDR3 bases: TGTGCCAGCAGTATGGACAGTCGGGTCACTGAAGCTTTCTTT. Amino acid sequence: CASSMDSRVTEAFF.

This clone was seen only once. The chain combines TRBV18 with TRBJ1-2; TRBD1 is a possible D gene (5 bases). CDR1 KGHSH and CDR2 LQKENI come from the germline V gene. V was clipped by 2 bases and J by 0 bases, with 10 bases between them. This CDR3 is built from 15 residues. The DNA of the CDR3 is TGTGCCAGCTCACCAAACCAGGGCCCTAACTATGGCTACACCTTC. It yields the protein CASSPNQGPNYGYTF.

The chain is built from TRBV7-9 and TRBJ1-1, with unresolved D. Germline values: CDR1 SEHNR, CDR2 FQNEAQ (reference sequence). The CDR3 runs 16 residues. Trimming took off 1 base at V and 1 base at J, with 13 bases between the two ends. This chain's CDR3 is CASSLVHLVTNTEAFF. CDR3 in DNA: TGTGCCAGCAGCTTAGTACACCTGGTTACGAACACTGAAGCTTTCTTT.

This clone has just a few counts. This chain uses TRBV14 with TRBJ1-2, with D maybe TRBD1 (6 bases). The CDR3 has 18 amino acids. CDR1 is SGHDN, CDR2 FVKESK, per germline. The V and J ends lost 4 bases and 2 bases respectively, with 23 bases between them. The CDR3 loop is CASSPRHPPGHRNYGYTF. CDR3 DNA sequence: TGTGCCAGCAGCCCGAGACATCCACCGGGACACCGCAACTATGGCTACACCTTC. Combining the CDR3 with reference TRBV14 and TRBJ1-2 gives the whole variable domain EAGVTQFPSHSVIEKGQTVTLRCDPISGHDNLYWYRRVMGKEIKFLLHFVKESKQDESGMPNNRFLAERTGGTYSTLKVQPAELEDSGVYFCASSPRHPPGHRNYGYTFGSGTRLTVV.

This rearrangement joins TRBV30 to TRBJ2-1; no clear D. Germline loops: CDR1 GTSNPN, CDR2 SVGIG (reference sequence). This CDR3 contains 13 residues. V was clipped by 2 bases and J by 2 bases, with 7 bases between them. CDR3 DNA: TGTGCCTGGAGTAGCGCGGCCTACAATGAGCAGTTCTTC. Its protein is CAWSSAAYNEQFF.

This clone has just a few counts. V is TRBV5-5 and J is TRBJ2-5; a weak D match, TRBD2 (6 bases). The CDR3 length is 12 residues. From germline, CDR1 is SGHKS and CDR2 YYEKEE (reference sequence). The V end was cut by 2 bases, the J end by 7 bases, with 9 bases between. The CDR3: CASSFTEGTQYF. In nucleotides, the CDR3 is TGTGCCAGCAGCTTTACGGAGGGGACCCAGTACTTC.

The table lists this clone with a few counts. The chain links TRBV6-6 to TRBJ1-1, with TRBD1 matching 11 bases. CDR3 length: 16 residues. Germline assignment: CDR1 MNHNY and CDR2 SVGAGI (reference sequence). The trim removed 2 bases at V and 3 bases at J, leaving 5 bases unmatched. The CDR3 sequence: CASSYGDRGSDTEAFF. The CDR3 DNA sequence: TGTGCCAGCAGTTACGGGGACAGGGGGTCTGACACTGAAGCTTTCTTT.

Only a few counts were recorded for this clone. The rearrangement uses TRBV10-2 and TRBJ2-1; 7 bases are a match to TRBD2. CDR3 length: 15 residues. V lost 6 bases and J lost 4; bases outside the gene matches: 9. The germline V gene has CDR1 WSHSY and CDR2 SAAADI. CDR3 sequence: CASRGGDKPYNEQFF. The CDR3 DNA follows: TGCGCCAGCAGGGGGGGGGATAAACCATACAATGAGCAGTTCTTC.

The genes are TRBV7-2 and TRBJ2-4; 7 nucleotides line up with TRBD2. Germline V gives CDR1 SGHTA, CDR2 FQGNSA. The CDR3 is 14 amino acids. The J segment lost 7 bases and the V segment lost 1 base, leaving 4 bases of the junction unmatched. CDR3 sequence: CASSLDGGGNIQYF. The CDR3, as DNA: TGTGCCAGCAGCTTAGATGGGGGAGGGAACATTCAGTACTTC.

The chain is built from TRBV6-4 and TRBJ2-3, with D hard to call. V lost 1 base, J lost 6 bases, and 14 bases lay in between. This CDR3 comprises 15 residues. Germline V CDR1 and CDR2: MRHNA, SNTAGT. CDR3 sequence (DNA): TGTGCCAGCAGTGACTTCGGTGGCCCCGGGGATACGCAGTATTTT. It translates to CASSDFGGPGDTQYF.

The CDR3 protein is CASHGAIGGNTIYF. The CDR3 DNA sequence: TGTGCCAGCCATGGGGCTATAGGTGGAAACACCATATATTTT. The rearrangement uses TRBV7-8 and TRBJ1-3, with TRBD1 as a possible D gene (5 bases). V lost 8 bases to trimming and J lost 3 bases, with 14 bases between them. Germline V gene lookup returns CDR1 SGHVS and CDR2 FQNEAQ. The CDR3 has 14 amino acids.

This chain joins TRBV19 and TRBJ1-1; TRBD1 is a possible D gene (5 bases). V shed 4 bases and J shed 1 base, with 13 bases lying between them. Germline loops: CDR1 LNHDA, CDR2 SQIVND (reference sequence). CDR3 length: 15 residues. The CDR3 reads CASSTPRAGNTEAFF. CDR3 nucleotide sequence: TGTGCCAGTAGTACCCCCAGGGCCGGGAACACTGAAGCTTTCTTT.

The chain recombines TRBV27 with TRBJ2-2, with TRBD1 as a possible D gene (6 bases). This CDR3 comprises 14 residues. The germline V gene has CDR1 MNHEY and CDR2 SMNVEV (reference sequence). V shed 5 bases and J shed 8 bases, with 15 bases lying between them. CDR3 nucleotides: TGTGCCAGCAGTCCCGGGACACTGCGTGGGGAGCTGTTTTTT. This encodes CASSPGTLRGELFF.

This chain joins TRBV28 and TRBJ1-1; D is unresolved. With 2 bases removed from V and 1 base from J, the gap between germline ends came to 5 bases. Germline V gives CDR1 MDHEN, CDR2 SYDVKM. The CDR3 length is 13 residues. The CDR3 DNA is TGTGCCAGCAGTTTACGGTGGAACACTGAAGCTTTCTTT. This gives the protein CASSLRWNTEAFF.

The chain has TRBV12-3 or TRBV12-4 and TRBJ1-2; D gene ambiguous. Deletions cut 2 bases from V and 8 bases from J, with 9 bases between. This CDR3 is built from 12 residues. DNA of the CDR3: TGTGCCAGCAGTTTACTCCGCGCCGGCTACACCTTC. It codes for CASSLLRAGYTF.